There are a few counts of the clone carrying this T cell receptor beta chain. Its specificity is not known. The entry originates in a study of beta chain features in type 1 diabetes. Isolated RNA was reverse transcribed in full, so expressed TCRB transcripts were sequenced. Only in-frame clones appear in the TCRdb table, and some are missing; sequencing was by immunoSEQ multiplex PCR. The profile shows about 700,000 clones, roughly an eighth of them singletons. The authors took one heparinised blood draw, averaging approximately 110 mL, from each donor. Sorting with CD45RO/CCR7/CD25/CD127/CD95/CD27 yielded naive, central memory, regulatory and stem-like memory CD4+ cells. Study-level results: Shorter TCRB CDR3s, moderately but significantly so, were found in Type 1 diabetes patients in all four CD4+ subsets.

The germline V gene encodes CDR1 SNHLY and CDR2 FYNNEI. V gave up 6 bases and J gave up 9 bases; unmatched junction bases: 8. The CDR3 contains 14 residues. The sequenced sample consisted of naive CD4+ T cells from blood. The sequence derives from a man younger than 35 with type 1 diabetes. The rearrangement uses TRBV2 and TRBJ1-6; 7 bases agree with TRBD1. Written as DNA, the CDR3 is TGTGCCAGCAGGCCCACAGGGGATGGTTCACCCCTCCACTTT. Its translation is CASRPTGDGSPLHF. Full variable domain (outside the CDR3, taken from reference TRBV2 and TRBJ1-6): EPEVTQTPSHQVTQMGQEVILRCVPISNHLYFYWYRQILGQKVEFLVSFYNNEISEKSEIFDDQFSVERPDGSNFTLKIRSTKLEDSAMYFCASRPTGDGSPLHFGNGTRLTVT.